A selection of T cell receptor beta chains follows, all from one sample in a study of cytomegalovirus exposure and HLA in healthy donors. The table came from immunoSEQ multiplex PCR; TCRdb's copy has only in-frame clones and leaves some out. This table has 85,000 to 120,000 clones, 70% to 80% appearing once. Sequencing was done on a sample of PBMCs. The source is a boy aged 5-17 years in good health and CMV-seronegative. Each CDR3 is given with its conserved first and last residue. D genes are given only for firm matches. The size entry is marked missing in some rows and otherwise reads once, few, many or a size class.

clone_size j_call d_call v_call cdr3_aa cdr3_nt
few TRBJ2-5 TRBD2 TRBV7-9 CASRDSGRPQETQYF TGTGCCAGCAGGGATAGCGGGAGGCCCCAAGAGACCCAGTACTTC
- TRBJ1-5 TRBD1 TRBV19 CASTSTGDSNQPQHF TGTGCCAGTACCTCGACAGGGGATAGCAATCAGCCCCAGCATTTT
- TRBJ2-7 - TRBV28 CASSPGTSLAYEQYF TGTGCCAGCAGCCCCGGGACAAGTCTCGCTTACGAGCAGTACTTC
- TRBJ2-5 - TRBV5-4 CASSFGDSADSQTQYF TGTGCCAGCAGCTTTGGGGATAGCGCCGATTCCCAGACCCAGTACTTC
- TRBJ2-5 TRBD2 TRBV19 CASSPISGGLETQYF TGTGCCAGTAGCCCTATTAGCGGGGGGCTTGAGACCCAGTACTTC
- TRBJ2-7 - TRBV7-9 CASSLVAGEGEQYF TGTGCCAGCAGCTTAGTGGCAGGTGAGGGCGAGCAGTACTTC
once TRBJ2-7 TRBD2 TRBV5-4 CASSLAGGAGGEQYF TGTGCCAGCAGCTTGGCCGGGGGGGCAGGCGGCGAGCAGTACTTC
few TRBJ2-1 - TRBV7-3 CASSFSGSKNNEQFF TGTGCCAGCAGCTTTTCCGGGAGTAAAAACAATGAGCAGTTCTTC
- TRBJ1-1 - TRBV30 CAWSVRRNTEAFF TGTGCCTGGAGTGTAAGGAGGAACACTGAAGCTTTCTTT
few TRBJ2-5 - TRBV18 CASSPPVGGQETQYF TGTGCCAGCTCACCACCGGTAGGGGGCCAAGAGACCCAGTACTTC
- TRBJ2-7 - TRBV2 CASRATGSGYEQYF TGTGCCAGCAGAGCTACAGGGTCGGGCTACGAGCAGTACTTC
few TRBJ2-5 TRBD2 TRBV4-2 CASSQDPGGGPQETQYF TGTGCCAGCAGCCAAGATCCGGGGGGGGGTCCCCAAGAGACCCAGTACTTC
- TRBJ2-2 - TRBV13 CASSFSGNTGELFF TGTGCCAGCAGCTTTTCCGGGAACACCGGGGAGCTGTTTTTT
few TRBJ2-1 TRBD2 TRBV7-9 CASRRTRGRDEQFF TGTGCCAGCAGACGGACTAGGGGTCGAGATGAGCAGTTCTTC
- TRBJ2-1 TRBD2 TRBV13 CASSLISAGTSENEQFF TGTGCCAGCAGCTTAATCTCCGCCGGGACTAGTGAGAATGAGCAGTTCTTC
- TRBJ2-7 TRBD1 TRBV2 CASSHHQGALLDEQYF TGTGCCAGCAGTCACCACCAGGGGGCTCTTTTGGACGAGCAGTACTTC
- TRBJ2-3 TRBD2 TRBV27 CASSSFAGGQKTDTQYF TGTGCCAGCAGTTCTTTTGCGGGGGGGCAAAAGACAGATACGCAGTATTTT
- TRBJ2-5 TRBD2 TRBV5-6 CASSRIQGLAGQETQYF TGTGCCAGCAGCCGCATACAGGGACTAGCGGGCCAAGAGACCCAGTACTTC
- TRBJ1-1 TRBD1 TRBV15 CATSTGQAGTEAFF TGTGCCACCAGCACCGGACAGGCGGGCACTGAAGCTTTCTTT
- TRBJ1-4 - TRBV21-1 CASSKDPPGVGNEKLFF TGTGCCAGCAGCAAAGATCCCCCGGGAGTAGGAAATGAAAAACTGTTTTTT
- TRBJ1-2 - TRBV28 CASSFDTPGGSYGYTF TGTGCCAGCAGCTTTGACACTCCTGGGGGGAGTTATGGCTACACCTTC
- TRBJ1-5 TRBD1 TRBV7-9 CASSLGGQGNQPQHF TGTGCCAGCAGCTTAGGGGGACAGGGTAATCAGCCCCAGCATTTT
few TRBJ2-5 TRBD2 TRBV4-2 CASSQDLVGSGGQETQYF TGTGCCAGCAGCCAAGATTTGGTCGGGAGCGGGGGCCAAGAGACCCAGTACTTC
- TRBJ2-7 - TRBV5-4 CASTVRGATYEQYF TGTGCCAGCACCGTTCGGGGGGCGACCTACGAGCAGTACTTC
- TRBJ2-7 - TRBV29-1 CSVEGRAYEQYF TGCAGCGTTGAAGGGAGGGCGTACGAGCAGTACTTC
once TRBJ1-4 - TRBV10-3 CAISAGLYEKLFF TGTGCCATCAGTGCAGGGCTATACGAAAAACTGTTTTTT
- TRBJ1-5 - TRBV23-1 CASSQSFPGNHLYSNQPQHF TGCGCCAGCAGTCAATCTTTTCCAGGAAACCATTTGTATAGCAATCAGCCCCAGCATTTT
- TRBJ2-5 - TRBV28 CASTQTQGIEETQYF TGTGCCAGCACCCAGACACAGGGAATTGAGGAGACCCAGTACTTC
- TRBJ1-2 TRBD1 TRBV19 CASTIDPLTGIYGYTF TGTGCCAGTACCATCGATCCCCTGACAGGGATCTATGGCTACACCTTC
few TRBJ1-4 TRBD1 TRBV4-1 CASRRDSGNEKLFF TGCGCCAGCAGAAGGGACAGCGGAAATGAAAAACTGTTTTTT
- TRBJ2-1 TRBD1 TRBV5-5 CASSLEGAQRVQFF TGTGCCAGCAGCTTGGAGGGGGCGCAGAGGGTCCAGTTCTTC
- TRBJ2-7 - TRBV6-5 CASKQGGYEQYF TGTGCCAGCAAACAGGGCGGGTACGAGCAGTACTTC
- TRBJ1-1 TRBD1 TRBV10-3 CAIRGTGAWTEAFF TGTGCCATCAGAGGTACAGGGGCATGGACTGAAGCTTTCTTT
- TRBJ2-2 TRBD1 TRBV28 CASSSGQKNTGELFF TGTGCCAGCAGTTCGGGACAGAAAAACACCGGGGAGCTGTTTTTT
few TRBJ1-5 - TRBV4-1 CASRDLRGSNQPQHF TGCGCCAGCAGGGACCTTCGGGGTAGCAATCAGCCCCAGCATTTT
- TRBJ2-7 TRBD1 TRBV6-5 CASRPDRALYEQYF TGTGCCAGCAGGCCCGACAGGGCCCTCTACGAGCAGTACTTC
- TRBJ2-5 - TRBV30 CAWRYGKGSQETQYF TGTGCCTGGAGGTACGGTAAAGGGAGCCAAGAGACCCAGTACTTC
- TRBJ2-7 - TRBV29-1 CSAQPDSYEQYF TGCAGCGCACAGCCGGACAGCTACGAGCAGTACTTC
once TRBJ1-1 - TRBV27 CASSLRLNTEAFF TGTGCCAGCAGTTTGCGTTTGAACACTGAAGCTTTCTTT
- TRBJ2-7 - TRBV9 CASSVGGQGSYEQYF TGTGCCAGCAGCGTAGGGGGACAAGGATCCTACGAGCAGTACTTC
- TRBJ1-1 TRBD1 TRBV9 CASSVGGGTGGWFTEAFF TGTGCCAGCAGCGTAGGGGGGGGGACAGGGGGCTGGTTCACTGAAGCTTTCTTT
- TRBJ1-4 - TRBV29-1 CSVEEAGGEKLFF TGCAGCGTTGAGGAGGCGGGGGGTGAAAAACTGTTTTTT
- TRBJ1-1 TRBD1 TRBV18 CASSPPTGGNTEAFF TGTGCCAGCTCACCCCCAACAGGGGGGAACACTGAAGCTTTCTTT
- TRBJ2-2 - TRBV7-9 CANPPAENTGELFF TGTGCCAACCCCCCCGCAGAGAACACCGGGGAGCTGTTTTTT
- TRBJ1-1 TRBD1 TRBV7-2 CASGGQGLGTEAFF TGTGCCAGCGGCGGACAGGGATTAGGGACTGAAGCTTTCTTT
few TRBJ1-5 TRBD1 TRBV10-3 CAISETNRGRQPQHF TGTGCCATCAGTGAGACCAACAGGGGGCGGCAGCCCCAGCATTTT
- TRBJ2-5 - TRBV5-4 CASSLEFTETQYF TGTGCCAGCAGCTTGGAATTTACTGAGACCCAGTACTTC
few TRBJ1-1 - TRBV6-5 CASSYRGGTEAFF TGTGCCAGCAGTTATCGCGGGGGCACTGAAGCTTTCTTT